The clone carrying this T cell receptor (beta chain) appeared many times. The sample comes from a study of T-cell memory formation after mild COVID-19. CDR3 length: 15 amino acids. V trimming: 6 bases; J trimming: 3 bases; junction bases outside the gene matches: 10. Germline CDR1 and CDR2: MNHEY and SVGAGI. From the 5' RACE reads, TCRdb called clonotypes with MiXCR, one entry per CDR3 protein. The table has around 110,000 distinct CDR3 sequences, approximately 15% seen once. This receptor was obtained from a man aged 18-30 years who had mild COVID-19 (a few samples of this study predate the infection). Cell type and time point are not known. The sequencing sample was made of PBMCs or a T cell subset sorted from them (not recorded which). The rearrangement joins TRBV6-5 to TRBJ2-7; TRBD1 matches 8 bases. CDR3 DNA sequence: TGTGCCAGCAGCCCGCTCGGGACAGGACACTACGAGCAGTACGTC. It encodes CASSPLGTGHYEQYV.